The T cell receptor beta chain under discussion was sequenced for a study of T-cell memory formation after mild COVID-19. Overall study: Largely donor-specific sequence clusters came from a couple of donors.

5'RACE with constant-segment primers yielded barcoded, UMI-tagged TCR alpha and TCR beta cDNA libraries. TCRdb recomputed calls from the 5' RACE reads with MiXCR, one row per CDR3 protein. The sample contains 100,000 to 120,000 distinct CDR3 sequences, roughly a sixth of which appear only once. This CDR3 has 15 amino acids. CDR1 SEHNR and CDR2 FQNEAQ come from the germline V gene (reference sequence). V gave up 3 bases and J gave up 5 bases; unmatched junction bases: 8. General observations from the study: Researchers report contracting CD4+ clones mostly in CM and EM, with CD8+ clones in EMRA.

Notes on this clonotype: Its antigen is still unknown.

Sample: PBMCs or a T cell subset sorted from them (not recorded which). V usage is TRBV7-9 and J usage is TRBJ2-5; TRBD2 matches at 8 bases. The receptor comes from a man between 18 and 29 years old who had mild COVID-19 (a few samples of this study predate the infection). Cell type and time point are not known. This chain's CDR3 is CASSFVGGASETQYF. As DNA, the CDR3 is TGTGCCAGCAGCTTTGTCGGGGGGGCCAGTGAGACCCAGTACTTC. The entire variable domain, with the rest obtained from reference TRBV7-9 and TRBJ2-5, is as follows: DTGVSQNPRHKITKRGQNVTFRCDPISEHNRLYWYRQTLGQGPEFLTYFQNEAQLEKSRLLSDRFSAERPKGSFSTLEIQRTEQGDSAMYLCASSFVGGASETQYFGPGTRLLVL.